These T cell receptor beta chains were read from a single sample in a study of OX40 agonist ivuxolimab in advanced cancers. This table comes from immunoSEQ multiplex PCR, and its TCRdb copy is limited to in-frame clones, with some not included. The table shows 65,000 to 90,000 clones, with over 80% occurring only once. Sequenced here: CD4+ or CD8+ T cells sorted from blood, sampled in a trial of the OX40 agonist ivuxolimab. Receptor source: an adult with an advanced solid tumor such as melanoma, head and neck, liver or kidney cancer. Both conserved end residues are part of each CDR3. Fields, in order: V gene, D gene, J gene, clone size, CDR3 length, CDR3 protein, CDR3 DNA. A D gene is named only where the DNA matches it firmly. Where a row states a size, it is once, few, many or the class of an expanded clone; other rows omit it.

TRBV13	-	TRBJ2-4	-	14	CASSLRSGVNIQYF	TGTGCCAGCAGCTTAAGATCGGGAGTAAACATTCAGTACTTC
TRBV28	-	TRBJ1-3	-	18	CASSSLPMASRSGNTIYF	TGTGCCAGCAGTTCCCTCCCCATGGCCAGCAGGTCTGGAAACACCATATATTTT
TRBV7-7	-	TRBJ2-3	-	13	CASSFSGADTQYF	TGTGCTAGCAGCTTTAGCGGAGCAGATACGCAGTATTTT
TRBV18	TRBD1	TRBJ1-4	-	14	CASSPTSQGATLFF	TGTGCCAGCTCACCGACCTCACAGGGGGCCACGCTGTTTTTT
TRBV7-3	-	TRBJ2-1	-	14	CASSLGQSYNEQFF	TGTGCCAGCAGCTTGGGTCAATCCTACAATGAGCAGTTCTTC
TRBV5-1	-	TRBJ1-1	-	12	CASSLSNTEAFF	TGCGCCAGCAGCCTAAGTAACACTGAAGCTTTCTTT
TRBV6-5	-	TRBJ2-3	-	11	CASSTTDTQYF	TGTGCCAGCAGTACAACAGATACGCAGTATTTT
TRBV4-2	-	TRBJ2-1	-	13	CASSLNRDNEQFF	TGTGCCAGCAGCCTAAACAGGGACAATGAGCAGTTCTTC
TRBV14	-	TRBJ2-7	-	14	CASSLRPGWYEQYF	TGTGCCAGCAGCCTTCGGCCAGGGTGGTACGAGCAGTACTTC
TRBV29-1	-	TRBJ2-3	once	14	CSVEEVAATDTQYF	TGCAGCGTTGAGGAGGTAGCGGCAACAGATACGCAGTATTTT
TRBV5-1	-	TRBJ2-1	-	17	CASSLVLPGSRYNEQFF	TGCGCCAGCAGCTTGGTACTGCCGGGATCTAGATACAATGAGCAGTTCTTC
TRBV15	TRBD2	TRBJ2-5	-	16	CATSSRLAGGEETQYF	TGTGCCACCAGCAGCCGGCTAGCGGGAGGTGAAGAGACCCAGTACTTC
TRBV6-1	-	TRBJ2-3	-	14	CASKRLSDTDTQYF	TGTGCCAGCAAACGTCTGAGCGACACAGATACGCAGTATTTT
TRBV6-1	-	TRBJ2-7	-	15	CASSEDQRGGYEQYF	TGTGCCAGCAGTGAAGATCAGAGGGGCGGCTACGAGCAGTACTTC
TRBV11-2	-	TRBJ1-1	-	13	CASSLEQDTEAFF	TGTGCCAGCAGCTTAGAGCAGGACACTGAAGCTTTCTTT
TRBV9	-	TRBJ2-3	-	20	CASSPRGLTGGLKGTDTQYF	TGTGCCAGCAGCCCCCGGGGGCTAACCGGGGGGCTAAAAGGCACAGATACGCAGTATTTT
TRBV7-3	-	TRBJ2-1	-	16	CASSCTQVALHNEQFF	TGTGCCAGCAGCTGCACCCAGGTAGCTCTCCACAATGAGCAGTTCTTC
TRBV2	-	TRBJ2-2	-	15	CASCQHGLHTGELFF	TGTGCCAGCTGCCAACATGGACTACACACCGGGGAGCTGTTTTTT
TRBV5-6	-	TRBJ2-7	-	14	CASSFRGRYYEQYF	TGTGCCAGCAGCTTCCGGGGACGATACTACGAGCAGTACTTC
TRBV14	-	TRBJ1-1	-	15	CASSQVTGMNTEAFF	TGTGCCAGCAGCCAAGTGACAGGAATGAACACTGAAGCTTTCTTT
TRBV27	-	TRBJ2-3	-	15	CASSWTGRRADTQYF	TGTGCCAGCAGTTGGACGGGAAGGAGGGCAGATACGCAGTATTTT
TRBV28	-	TRBJ2-7	-	14	CASSLTGPTYEQYF	TGTGCCAGCAGTTTAACGGGGCCCACCTACGAGCAGTACTTC
TRBV10-3	-	TRBJ1-5	-	17	CAISETGGKALDQPQHF	TGTGCCATCAGTGAAACGGGGGGTAAGGCCCTCGATCAGCCCCAGCATTTT
TRBV6-1	-	TRBJ2-7	-	14	CASLTAQAGGEQYF	TGTGCCAGCCTTACGGCACAGGCTGGGGGAGAGCAGTACTTC
TRBV5-1	TRBD1	TRBJ1-1	few	14	CASSIQGASTEAFF	TGCGCCAGCAGCATACAGGGGGCAAGCACTGAAGCTTTCTTT
TRBV19	-	TRBJ2-2	-	16	CASSIGNRANTGELFF	TGTGCCAGTAGTATAGGGAACAGGGCTAACACCGGGGAGCTGTTTTTT
TRBV7-3	TRBD1	TRBJ2-5	-	13	CASSRGTEETQYF	TGTGCCAGCAGCCGTGGGACAGAAGAGACCCAGTACTTC